One T cell receptor beta chain is described in this entry. Its antigen remains unknown. The data were obtained in a study of cytomegalovirus exposure and HLA in healthy donors. The study, taken as a whole, reports: Looking again later, the authors saw that most CMV-associated TCR beta chains seemed HLA-restricted.

The CDR3 is made up of 16 amino acids. Germline CDR1 and CDR2: MRHNA and SNTAGT. Trimming removed 3 bases at V and 8 bases at J, with 20 bases between. The PCR ran on 60 Vbeta and 13 Jbeta primers. Only in-frame clones appear in the TCRdb table, and some are missing; sequencing was by immunoSEQ multiplex PCR. Here the sample spans roughly 160,000 clones, over 75% being singletons. V and J are TRBV6-4 and TRBJ2-1; the D gene is possibly TRBD1 (6 bases). Sequencing used PBMCs. The receptor was isolated from a man aged 18-30 years in good health and CMV-seropositive. Here the CDR3 reads CASSEGDGTTVHEQFF. Written as DNA, the CDR3 is TGTGCCAGCAGTGAAGGGGACGGGACAACCGTGCATGAGCAGTTCTTC.